This T cell receptor beta chain derives from a study of cytomegalovirus exposure and HLA in healthy donors. On the study more broadly: The approximately 110 validation repertoires were reported in a later analysis to have been generated on the same platform as the roughly 680 first-cohort repertoires. Findings and caveats of the study: Later, an analysis found that TCR clusters from the first cohort tended to co-occur in the 110 or so validation repertoires.

V was clipped by 2 bases and J by 4 bases; unmatched bases: 5. The CDR3 contains 15 residues. CDR1 MNHEY and CDR2 SMNVEV come from the germline V gene (reference sequence). A remark on this clone: Its matching antigen is unknown.

Produced via immunoSEQ multiplex PCR; TCRdb's table is partial and in-frame only. In the table there are more than 110,000 clones, 86% of which are singletons. The origin of this receptor is a man in his late teens or twenties in good health and CMV-seronegative. V is TRBV27 and J is TRBJ2-5, with TRBD1 matching over 9 bases. Sequencing was done on a sample of PBMCs. The CDR3 here is CASSLGTGPGETQYF. In DNA, the CDR3 is TGTGCCAGCAGTTTAGGGACAGGGCCAGGAGAGACCCAGTACTTC.